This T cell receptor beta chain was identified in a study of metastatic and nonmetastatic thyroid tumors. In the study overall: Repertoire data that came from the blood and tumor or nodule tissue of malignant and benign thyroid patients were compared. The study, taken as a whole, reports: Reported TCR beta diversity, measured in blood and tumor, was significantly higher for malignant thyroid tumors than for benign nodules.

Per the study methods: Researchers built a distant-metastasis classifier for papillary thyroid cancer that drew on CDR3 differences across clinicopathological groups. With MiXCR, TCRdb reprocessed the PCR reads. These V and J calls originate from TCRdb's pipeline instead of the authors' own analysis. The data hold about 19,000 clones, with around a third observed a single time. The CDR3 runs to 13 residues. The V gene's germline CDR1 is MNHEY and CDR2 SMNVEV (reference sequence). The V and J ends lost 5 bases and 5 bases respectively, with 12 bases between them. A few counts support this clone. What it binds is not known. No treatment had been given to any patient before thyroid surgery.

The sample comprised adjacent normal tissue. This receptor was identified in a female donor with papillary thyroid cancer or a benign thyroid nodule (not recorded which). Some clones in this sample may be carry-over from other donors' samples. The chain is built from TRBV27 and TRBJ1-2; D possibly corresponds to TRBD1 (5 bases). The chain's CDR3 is CASSQGTVYGYTF. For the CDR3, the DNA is TGTGCCAGCAGTCAAGGGACGGTTTATGGCTACACCTTC.